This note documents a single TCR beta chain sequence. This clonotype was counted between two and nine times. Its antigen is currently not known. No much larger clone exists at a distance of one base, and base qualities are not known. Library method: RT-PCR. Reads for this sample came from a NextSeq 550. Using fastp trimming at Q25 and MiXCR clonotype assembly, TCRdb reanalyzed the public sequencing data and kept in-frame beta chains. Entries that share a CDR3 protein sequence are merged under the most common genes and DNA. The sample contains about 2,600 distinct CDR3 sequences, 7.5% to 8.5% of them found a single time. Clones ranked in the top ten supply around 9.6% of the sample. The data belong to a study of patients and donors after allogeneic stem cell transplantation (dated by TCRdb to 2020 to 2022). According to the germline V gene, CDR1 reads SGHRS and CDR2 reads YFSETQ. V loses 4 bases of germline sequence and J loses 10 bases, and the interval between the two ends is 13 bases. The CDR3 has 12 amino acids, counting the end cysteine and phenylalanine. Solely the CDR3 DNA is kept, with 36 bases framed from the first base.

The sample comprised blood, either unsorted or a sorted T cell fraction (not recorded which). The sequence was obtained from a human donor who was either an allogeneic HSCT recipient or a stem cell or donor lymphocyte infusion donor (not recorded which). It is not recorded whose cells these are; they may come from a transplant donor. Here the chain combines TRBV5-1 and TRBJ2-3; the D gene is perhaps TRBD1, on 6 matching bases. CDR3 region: CASSTQQGAQYF. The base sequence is TGCGCCAGCAGCACCCAACAGGGAGCGCAGTATTTT.